This T cell receptor beta chain was found in a study of T cells after yellow fever vaccination. Each CDR3 protein is one row after TCRdb ran MiXCR on the 5' RACE reads. The repertoire has under 200,000 distinct CDR3 sequences, about 10% of them found once; the top ten carry 36%. V lost 6 bases, J lost 8 bases, and 4 bases stayed unmatched. This CDR3 is 12 amino acids long. This TCR was recovered from a young man who received the YFV17D yellow fever vaccine. V usage is TRBV12-3 or TRBV12-4 and J usage is TRBJ1-1; TRBD1 matches at 9 bases. Sequenced material: CD8+ T cells sorted from PBMCs, taken 15 days after the yellow fever booster vaccination. CDR3 in amino acids: CASSYGTGEAFF. In DNA form, the CDR3 reads TGTGCCAGCAGCTACGGGACAGGGGAAGCTTTCTTT.